Here is one T cell receptor (beta chain) with its context. Antigen: not known. CD45RO/CCR7/CD25/CD127/CD95/CD27 staining was used to isolate CD4+ naive, central memory, regulatory and stem cell-like memory cells by sorting. All of the isolated RNA was reverse transcribed, so expressed TCRB transcripts were sequenced. Libraries were prepared by immunoSEQ multiplex PCR; TCRdb keeps only in-frame clonotypes and omits some of them. The sample shows 300,000 to 400,000 clones, around 9.7% of them seen only once. CDR1 MNHEY and CDR2 SVGAGI come from the germline V gene. This CDR3 is 14 amino acids long. The trim removed 5 bases at V and 2 bases at J, leaving 4 bases unmatched. These data originate in a study of beta chain features in type 1 diabetes. Study results and limitations: In every one of the four CD4+ subsets, TCRB CDR3s were moderately but significantly shorter in Type 1 diabetes patients.

V usage is TRBV6-5 and J usage is TRBJ2-7; TRBD1 matches 9 bases. Sequenced: central memory CD4+ T cells from blood. The receptor comes from a man aged 30 to 45 with type 1 diabetes. DNA of the CDR3: TGTGCCAGCAGTCCAGACAGGGGGGCCTACGAGCAGTACTTC. This translates into CASSPDRGAYEQYF.